This passage covers 22 T cell receptor beta chains from one sample sequenced in a study of CXCR3-negative and CXCR3-positive naive CD8 T cells. The TRB libraries of cDNA were built by UMI-labeled 5' RACE. TCRdb reprocessed the 5' RACE reads, with one entry per CDR3 protein and no DNA. The repertoire table contains about 120,000 distinct CDR3 sequences. The sample consisted of naive CXCR3- CD8+ T cells from blood. Subset indicated: CD45RO-CCR7+CD27+CD95- naive CD8+ T cells lacking CXCR3 (TNR3-). These receptors originate from a human donor in good health. Some clones in this sample may be carry-over from other donors' samples.

The genes are TRBV11-2 and TRBJ2-1; TCRdb picks TRBD2, but there is no DNA to check that call. CDR1 is SGHAT and CDR2 is FQNNGV in the germline V gene. This CDR3 spans 16 amino acids. The CDR3 spells CASSFSGGSSYNEQFF. The whole variable domain, remainder taken from reference TRBV11-2 and TRBJ2-1, is EAGVAQSPRYKIIEKRQSVAFWCNPISGHATLYWYQQILGQGPKLLIQFQNNGVVDDSQLPKDRFSAERLKGVDSTLKIQPAKLEDSAVYLCASSFSGGSSYNEQFFGPGTRLTVL.

The rearrangement links TRBV6-5 to TRBJ1-5. Germline CDR1 reads MNHEY; CDR2 reads SVGAGI. The CDR3 runs 14 residues. This CDR3 is CASSLSRHNQPQHF.

The J gene is TRBJ2-1, the V gene TRBV15; TCRdb names TRBD1, which stays unverified in the absence of DNA. This CDR3 spans 16 amino acids. Germline V gene lookup returns CDR1 LNHNV and CDR2 YYDKDF (reference sequence). The CDR3 region is CATSTFLGDNNNEQFF.

V and J are TRBV4-1 and TRBJ1-3; TCRdb returns TRBD1, unconfirmable since there is no DNA. Germline V CDR1 and CDR2: MGHRA, YSYEKL. CDR3 length: 15 amino acids. This chain's CDR3 is CASSQDRGAGNTIYF.

The chain links TRBV6-5 to TRBJ2-1; TCRdb designates TRBD2, a call that cannot be tested without DNA. CDR1 is MNHEY and CDR2 is SVGAGI in the germline V gene. The CDR3 extends over 19 amino acids. This chain's CDR3 is CASSYSRASGQSSYNEQFF.

CDR3 loop: CASSAFRGLYNEQFF. The chain links TRBV28 to TRBJ2-1; absent DNA, TCRdb's TRBD1 call cannot be checked. The CDR3 loop spans 15 amino acids. CDR1 and CDR2 from the germline V gene are MDHEN and SYDVKM.

The chain employs TRBV28 and TRBJ2-7; lacking DNA, the TRBD2 call made by TCRdb goes unchecked. In germline, CDR1 is MDHEN, CDR2 SYDVKM. This CDR3 has 15 amino acids. The CDR3: CASSLEAGGIYEQYF.

The rearrangement links TRBV14 to TRBJ2-7. This CDR3 spans 13 amino acids. Germline lookup yields CDR1 SGHDN and CDR2 FVKESK. This chain's CDR3 is CASSQGSGTEQYF.

CDR3 amino acids: CASSLGEMNTEAFF. J is TRBJ1-1 and V is TRBV5-1. The CDR3 runs 14 residues. The germline V gene encodes CDR1 SGHRS and CDR2 YFSETQ. Drawing the rest from reference TRBV5-1 and TRBJ1-1, the complete variable domain is KAGVTQTPRYLIKTRGQQVTLSCSPISGHRSVSWYQQTPGQGLQFLFEYFSETQRNKGNFPGRFSGRQFSNSRSEMNVSTLELGDSALYLCASSLGEMNTEAFFGQGTRLTVV.

CDR3 protein: CSVAGGTGGNEQFF. The chain couples TRBV29-1 to TRBJ2-1; lacking DNA, the TRBD1 call made by TCRdb goes unchecked. This CDR3 comprises 14 residues. Germline CDR1 is SQVTM and CDR2 is ANQGSEA.

The chain employs TRBV11-3 and TRBJ1-1; TCRdb returns TRBD1, unconfirmable since there is no DNA. This CDR3 is built from 15 residues. Germline V gene data show CDR1 as SGHNT and CDR2 as YENEEA. CDR3 residues: CASSLTHRGYTEALF.

The gene calls are TRBV2 and TRBJ2-5; TCRdb proposes TRBD1, but this gene call is untestable without DNA. The germline CDR1 and CDR2 sequences are SNHLY and FYNNEI. This CDR3 comprises 13 residues. This CDR3 is CASRAGTSETQYF.

The CDR3 loop reads CASSEADGDREETQYF. The chain links TRBV6-1 to TRBJ2-5; TCRdb picks TRBD1, but there is no DNA to check that call. The CDR3 covers 16 residues. Germline V gene lookup returns CDR1 MNHNS and CDR2 SASEGT.

The chain combines TRBV20-1 with TRBJ1-2; the TRBD1 assignment by TCRdb is unverifiable without DNA. The CDR3 consists of 16 residues. CDR1 and CDR2 (germline): DFQATT, SNEGSKA (reference sequence). CDR3: CSANVFRDRINYGYTF.

V gene TRBV29-1 combines with J gene TRBJ1-2; the D gene TCRdb calls, TRBD1, cannot be checked with no DNA. CDR3 length: 14 residues. CDR1 is SQVTM, CDR2 ANQGSEA, per germline. CDR3 loop: CSAQDGLGDYGYTF.

The chain couples TRBV12-3 or TRBV12-4 to TRBJ1-6; TCRdb designates TRBD1, a call that cannot be tested without DNA. The CDR3 is made up of 15 amino acids. This CDR3 reads CASSLGAGANSPLHF.

The rearrangement joins TRBV20-1 to TRBJ2-1; the TCRdb call, TRBD1, lacks DNA for checking. Per germline, CDR1 DFQATT and CDR2 SNEGSKA (reference sequence). The CDR3 covers 14 residues. This CDR3 is CSVYSGASYNEQFF.

V gene TRBV28 combines with J gene TRBJ2-3; the D gene TCRdb calls, TRBD1, cannot be checked with no DNA. This CDR3 is 14 amino acids long. Germline V gives CDR1 MDHEN, CDR2 SYDVKM. The CDR3 is CASSDTGRSDTQYF.

The chain couples TRBV5-1 to TRBJ2-1; TCRdb names TRBD2, which stays unverified in the absence of DNA. The germline gives CDR1 SGHRS, CDR2 YFSETQ. CDR3 length equals 13 residues. The CDR3 is CASRTSGDNEQFF.

The chain carries TRBV4-3 and TRBJ1-6; TCRdb's assignment of TRBD1 cannot be checked, as there is no DNA. The CDR3 consists of 15 residues. Germline values: CDR1 LGHNA, CDR2 YSLEER. CDR3 amino acids: CASSPDRGRLTALHF.

The chain is built from TRBV7-9 and TRBJ1-5; TCRdb picks TRBD1, but there is no DNA to check that call. Germline CDR1 reads SEHNR; CDR2 reads FQNEAQ (reference sequence). CDR3 size: 16 residues. The CDR3 protein is CASSLADRTANQPQHF.

The chain employs TRBV11-2 and TRBJ2-7. Per germline, CDR1 SGHAT and CDR2 FQNNGV. This CDR3 is 13 amino acids long. CDR3 sequence: CASSLSSVYEQYF. The variable domain in full, with the rest retrieved from reference TRBV11-2 and TRBJ2-7, is EAGVAQSPRYKIIEKRQSVAFWCNPISGHATLYWYQQILGQGPKLLIQFQNNGVVDDSQLPKDRFSAERLKGVDSTLKIQPAKLEDSAVYLCASSLSSVYEQYFGPGTRLTVT.